A selection of T cell receptor beta chains follows, all from one sample in a study of blood T cell repertoires in COVID-19. Assay: immunoSEQ multiplex PCR; the TCRdb copy retains only in-frame clones and omits some. The sample consists of some 270,000 clones, 75% to 90% of them appearing once. Sequenced input: peripheral blood. The receptors were gathered from a man in his fifties with acute or convalescent COVID-19. CDR3s include the opening cysteine and the closing phenylalanine or tryptophan. A D gene is named only where the DNA matches it firmly. A clone size is listed for some rows: how often the clone was seen (once, few, many), or a class if it is expanded.

j_call: TRBJ2-3
d_call: TRBD2
clone_size: NA
v_call: TRBV15
cdr3_nt: TGTGCCGTGGCGGAGCTAGCGGGGGGCACAGATACGCAGTATTTT
cdr3_aa: CAVAELAGGTDTQYF

j_call: TRBJ1-2
d_call: NA
clone_size: NA
v_call: TRBV7-3
cdr3_nt: TGTGCCAGCAGCTCCGACGGGGGACGGAACTATGGCTACACCTTC
cdr3_aa: CASSSDGGRNYGYTF

j_call: TRBJ2-3
d_call: TRBD2
clone_size: once
v_call: TRBV3-1/TRBV3-2
cdr3_nt: TGTGCCAGCAGCCAAGGTGGAATAGCGGGGGGCCCTAGCACAGATACGCAGTATTTT
cdr3_aa: CASSQGGIAGGPSTDTQYF

j_call: TRBJ2-3
d_call: TRBD2
clone_size: NA
v_call: TRBV19
cdr3_nt: TGTGCCAGTAGTACACTAGCGGGGGCATTAGATACGCAGTATTTT
cdr3_aa: CASSTLAGALDTQYF

j_call: TRBJ2-1
d_call: NA
clone_size: NA
v_call: TRBV3-1/TRBV3-2
cdr3_nt: TGTGCCAGCAGCCAAGCGGGGGGCCCTTACAATGAGCAGTTCTTC
cdr3_aa: CASSQAGGPYNEQFF

j_call: TRBJ2-1
d_call: TRBD1
clone_size: few
v_call: TRBV25-1
cdr3_nt: TGTGCCAGCAGACCTACTTCCCGGGACAGACCTAAGCAGTTCTTC
cdr3_aa: CASRPTSRDRPKQFF

j_call: TRBJ1-1
d_call: NA
clone_size: NA
v_call: TRBV30
cdr3_nt: TGTGCCTGGAGTTTACAGGGTGGGAACACTGAAGCTTTCTTT
cdr3_aa: CAWSLQGGNTEAFF

j_call: TRBJ1-1
d_call: NA
clone_size: NA
v_call: TRBV4-1
cdr3_nt: TGCGCCAGCAGCCAAGATATCCAGGGGAACACTGAAGCTTTCTTT
cdr3_aa: CASSQDIQGNTEAFF

j_call: TRBJ2-3
d_call: NA
clone_size: NA
v_call: TRBV7-3
cdr3_nt: TGTGCCAGCAGCCGGGGGACCACCACAGATACGCAGTATTTT
cdr3_aa: CASSRGTTTDTQYF

j_call: TRBJ2-5
d_call: NA
clone_size: NA
v_call: TRBV6-5
cdr3_nt: TGTGCCAGCAGGAAATCTGGGGGCGAGACCCAGTACTTC
cdr3_aa: CASRKSGGETQYF

j_call: TRBJ1-3
d_call: NA
clone_size: NA
v_call: TRBV11-2
cdr3_nt: TGTGCCAGCAGCTTGTCCATCTCTGGAAACACCATATATTTT
cdr3_aa: CASSLSISGNTIYF

j_call: TRBJ1-3
d_call: NA
clone_size: once
v_call: TRBV2
cdr3_nt: TGTGCCAGCAGTTTGGTGGAGACGGGAGACCGAAACACCATATATTTT
cdr3_aa: CASSLVETGDRNTIYF

j_call: TRBJ1-3
d_call: NA
clone_size: NA
v_call: TRBV5-6
cdr3_nt: TGTGCCAGCAGCCTGACAGCAGCCTCCTCTGGAAACACCATATATTTT
cdr3_aa: CASSLTAASSGNTIYF

j_call: TRBJ1-5
d_call: TRBD1
clone_size: NA
v_call: TRBV7-2
cdr3_nt: TGTGCCAGCAGCTTAGTGGGGACAGGGGGCAATCAGCCCCAGCATTTT
cdr3_aa: CASSLVGTGGNQPQHF

j_call: TRBJ2-1
d_call: TRBD2
clone_size: NA
v_call: TRBV3-1/TRBV3-2
cdr3_nt: TGTGCCAGCAGCCAAGGGCAGGCGGGAGGCAATGAGCAGTTCTTC
cdr3_aa: CASSQGQAGGNEQFF

j_call: TRBJ1-1
d_call: NA
clone_size: once
v_call: TRBV7-9
cdr3_nt: TGTGCCAGCAGCTCGACAGCTGTGAACACTGAAGCTTTCTTT
cdr3_aa: CASSSTAVNTEAFF

j_call: TRBJ2-1
d_call: TRBD1
clone_size: once
v_call: TRBV13
cdr3_nt: TGTGCCAGCAGCACTCCCGGGACAGGGAGCAATGAGCAGTTCTTC
cdr3_aa: CASSTPGTGSNEQFF

j_call: TRBJ2-5
d_call: NA
clone_size: NA
v_call: TRBV6-4
cdr3_nt: TGTGCCAGCAGTCAGTTAGTAACGGGTCCCCAAGAGACCCAGTACTTC
cdr3_aa: CASSQLVTGPQETQYF

j_call: TRBJ2-7
d_call: NA
clone_size: NA
v_call: TRBV13
cdr3_nt: TGTGCCAGCTCCGATGCGGGTGGCTACGAGCAGTACTTC
cdr3_aa: CASSDAGGYEQYF

j_call: TRBJ2-2
d_call: NA
clone_size: NA
v_call: TRBV7-9
cdr3_nt: TGTGCCAGCAGCTCTTCGGGGGGCGGAAACACCGGGGAGCTGTTTTTT
cdr3_aa: CASSSSGGGNTGELFF

j_call: TRBJ1-4
d_call: TRBD1
clone_size: NA
v_call: TRBV2
cdr3_nt: TGTGCCAGCAGGGGACAGGGAGGTAATGAAAAACTGTTTTTT
cdr3_aa: CASRGQGGNEKLFF

j_call: TRBJ2-3
d_call: NA
clone_size: NA
v_call: TRBV7-7
cdr3_nt: TGTGCTAGCAGCTCACAAAACGGGGATACGCAGTATTTT
cdr3_aa: CASSSQNGDTQYF

j_call: TRBJ2-1
d_call: NA
clone_size: NA
v_call: TRBV14
cdr3_nt: TGTGCCAGCAGCTCACTCCCGACTAGCAATGAGCAGTTCTTC
cdr3_aa: CASSSLPTSNEQFF

j_call: TRBJ2-3
d_call: NA
clone_size: NA
v_call: TRBV9
cdr3_nt: TGTGCCAGCAGCGTAACTCGCACAGATACGCAGTATTTT
cdr3_aa: CASSVTRTDTQYF

j_call: TRBJ2-1
d_call: TRBD2
clone_size: NA
v_call: TRBV7-2
cdr3_nt: TGTGCCAGCAGCTTAGCATTCAGCGGGGGGGCCAATGAGCAGTTCTTC
cdr3_aa: CASSLAFSGGANEQFF

j_call: TRBJ1-1
d_call: NA
clone_size: NA
v_call: TRBV19
cdr3_nt: TGTGCCAGTAGTATCCGCGACAGGCTGAACACTGAAGCTTTCTTT
cdr3_aa: CASSIRDRLNTEAFF

j_call: TRBJ1-6
d_call: NA
clone_size: once
v_call: TRBV5-4
cdr3_nt: TGTGCCAGCAGCTCCCCGGGTAATAATTCACCCCTCCACTTT
cdr3_aa: CASSSPGNNSPLHF

j_call: TRBJ2-7
d_call: TRBD1
clone_size: NA
v_call: TRBV5-1
cdr3_nt: TGCGCCAGCAGCTACCGACAGGGCCGGGACGAGCAGTACTTC
cdr3_aa: CASSYRQGRDEQYF

j_call: TRBJ1-2
d_call: NA
clone_size: NA
v_call: TRBV3-1/TRBV3-2
cdr3_nt: TGTGCCAGCAGCCCAGGCAAGGGCTACACCTTC
cdr3_aa: CASSPGKGYTF

j_call: TRBJ1-1
d_call: NA
clone_size: NA
v_call: TRBV5-4
cdr3_nt: TGTGCCAGCAGCCCCCCCTCGAACACTGAAGCTTTCTTT
cdr3_aa: CASSPPSNTEAFF

j_call: TRBJ1-2
d_call: TRBD1
clone_size: NA
v_call: TRBV10-3
cdr3_nt: TGTGCCATCACCACGGGACAGATCTATGGCTACACCTTC
cdr3_aa: CAITTGQIYGYTF

j_call: TRBJ2-7
d_call: TRBD1
clone_size: NA
v_call: TRBV7-6
cdr3_nt: TGTGCCAGCAGCTGGGGACAGGAAACCTCCTACGAGCAGTACTTC
cdr3_aa: CASSWGQETSYEQYF

j_call: TRBJ1-5
d_call: TRBD1
clone_size: NA
v_call: TRBV10-3
cdr3_nt: TGTGCCACGCGACAGGGCCCCAATCAGCCCCAGCATTTT
cdr3_aa: CATRQGPNQPQHF

j_call: TRBJ1-2
d_call: TRBD1
clone_size: NA
v_call: TRBV20-1
cdr3_nt: TGCAGTGCTAGTCGGTTGCAGGGGGTCTATGGCTACACCTTC
cdr3_aa: CSASRLQGVYGYTF

j_call: TRBJ1-2
d_call: NA
clone_size: NA
v_call: TRBV6-1
cdr3_nt: TGTGCCAGCAGTGAAGTCTACAGGGCGCCACGCTATGGCTACACCTTC
cdr3_aa: CASSEVYRAPRYGYTF

j_call: TRBJ1-4
d_call: TRBD1
clone_size: NA
v_call: TRBV30
cdr3_nt: TGTGCCTCCAGGACAGGGATTGGTGAAAAACTGTTTTTT
cdr3_aa: CASRTGIGEKLFF

j_call: TRBJ2-2
d_call: NA
clone_size: NA
v_call: TRBV30
cdr3_nt: TGTGCCTGGAGTCCCTACCTGGGCCTACCAGACACCGGGGAGCTGTTTTTT
cdr3_aa: CAWSPYLGLPDTGELFF

j_call: TRBJ1-5
d_call: NA
clone_size: NA
v_call: TRBV5-4
cdr3_nt: TGTGCCAGCAGCTGGGGCGTGGGGCAGCCCCAGCATTTT
cdr3_aa: CASSWGVGQPQHF

j_call: TRBJ1-5
d_call: TRBD1
clone_size: NA
v_call: TRBV19
cdr3_nt: TGTGCCAGTACCCTAGACAGGGGCGCTGGACAGCCCCAGCATTTT
cdr3_aa: CASTLDRGAGQPQHF

j_call: TRBJ2-7
d_call: NA
clone_size: NA
v_call: TRBV18
cdr3_nt: TGTGCCAGCTCACCACAGAGCTCCTACGAGCAGTACTTC
cdr3_aa: CASSPQSSYEQYF

j_call: TRBJ1-4
d_call: TRBD1
clone_size: NA
v_call: TRBV29-1
cdr3_nt: TGCAGCGTTGCGGGGACAGTTCATGAAAAACTGTTTTTT
cdr3_aa: CSVAGTVHEKLFF

j_call: TRBJ2-7
d_call: TRBD1
clone_size: NA
v_call: TRBV9
cdr3_nt: TGTGCCAGCAGCGTAGGACAGGGATCAGGTTACGAGCAGTACTTC
cdr3_aa: CASSVGQGSGYEQYF

j_call: TRBJ1-6
d_call: NA
clone_size: many
v_call: TRBV7-9
cdr3_nt: TGTGCCAGCAGGAGACTTTCCGGCAGGGTCAATTCACCCCTCCACTTT
cdr3_aa: CASRRLSGRVNSPLHF

j_call: TRBJ1-1
d_call: NA
clone_size: NA
v_call: TRBV10-3
cdr3_nt: TGTGCCACCCTCGTTCAGGGTGCGGTGAGCACTGAAGCTTTCTTT
cdr3_aa: CATLVQGAVSTEAFF

j_call: TRBJ2-7
d_call: NA
clone_size: NA
v_call: TRBV15
cdr3_nt: TGTGCCACCAGCAGAGACAGGGGGGCCTACGAGCAGTACTTC
cdr3_aa: CATSRDRGAYEQYF

j_call: TRBJ2-3
d_call: NA
clone_size: NA
v_call: TRBV10-3
cdr3_nt: TGTGCCATCACCACGACTAGCACAGATACGCAGTATTTT
cdr3_aa: CAITTTSTDTQYF

j_call: TRBJ2-7
d_call: NA
clone_size: NA
v_call: TRBV18
cdr3_nt: TGTGCCAGCTCACCCCTTAGACAGGACGAGCAGTACTTC
cdr3_aa: CASSPLRQDEQYF

j_call: TRBJ2-3
d_call: TRBD1
clone_size: NA
v_call: TRBV29-1
cdr3_nt: TGCAGCGTTGAACATAGTAAGACAGGGTCGGGGTCCACAGATACGCAGTATTTT
cdr3_aa: CSVEHSKTGSGSTDTQYF

j_call: TRBJ2-7
d_call: NA
clone_size: NA
v_call: TRBV11-3
cdr3_nt: TGTGCCAGCAGCTTGGGCAGGGGAAGAAGGGACGAGCAGTACTTC
cdr3_aa: CASSLGRGRRDEQYF

j_call: TRBJ2-2
d_call: TRBD2
clone_size: NA
v_call: TRBV9
cdr3_nt: TGTGCCAGCAGCGTGGCGGGGGGCTGGGACACCGGGGAGCTGTTTTTT
cdr3_aa: CASSVAGGWDTGELFF

j_call: TRBJ2-6
d_call: TRBD1
clone_size: NA
v_call: TRBV5-1
cdr3_nt: TGCGCCAGCAGCTTTCGGGACAGCTCTGGGGCCAACGTCCTGACTTTC
cdr3_aa: CASSFRDSSGANVLTF

j_call: TRBJ1-2
d_call: TRBD1
clone_size: once
v_call: TRBV18
cdr3_nt: TGTGCCAGCTCACCAACACAGGGGAACTATGGCTACACCTTC
cdr3_aa: CASSPTQGNYGYTF

j_call: TRBJ1-3
d_call: NA
clone_size: NA
v_call: TRBV19
cdr3_nt: TGTGCCAGTAGTATCGGACAGCTGGTCTCTGGAAACACCATATATTTT
cdr3_aa: CASSIGQLVSGNTIYF

j_call: TRBJ1-1
d_call: NA
clone_size: NA
v_call: TRBV7-9
cdr3_nt: TGTGCCAGCAGCCCAGGGGCCGTTAACACTGAAGCTTTCTTT
cdr3_aa: CASSPGAVNTEAFF

j_call: TRBJ2-7
d_call: TRBD2
clone_size: NA
v_call: TRBV6-5
cdr3_nt: TGTGCCAGCAGTTCGCGGGGGGGGCTCCGCGAGCAGTACTTC
cdr3_aa: CASSSRGGLREQYF

j_call: TRBJ2-7
d_call: TRBD1
clone_size: NA
v_call: TRBV7-2
cdr3_nt: TGTGCCAGCAGCTTTGACAGGGTGAGCTACGAGCAGTACTTC
cdr3_aa: CASSFDRVSYEQYF

j_call: TRBJ2-4
d_call: NA
clone_size: NA
v_call: TRBV10-2
cdr3_nt: TGCGCCAGCAGTGATTCCACCGGGACTCTCCTGCACATTCAGTACTTC
cdr3_aa: CASSDSTGTLLHIQYF

j_call: TRBJ2-5
d_call: NA
clone_size: NA
v_call: TRBV6-1
cdr3_nt: TGTGCCAGCAGTGAAAACGAGGGTTTAGCAGAGACCCAGTACTTC
cdr3_aa: CASSENEGLAETQYF

j_call: TRBJ1-2
d_call: NA
clone_size: few
v_call: TRBV30
cdr3_nt: TGTGCCTGGGGGCTCCGACAGACTCTAGATGGCTACACCTTC
cdr3_aa: CAWGLRQTLDGYTF